The 14 T cell receptor beta chains below were found in one sample sequenced in a study of OX40 agonist ivuxolimab in advanced cancers. Profiled with immunoSEQ multiplex PCR; TCRdb holds only in-frame clones, not every one. The data show 84,000 or so clones, 90% to 95% seen once. The material was CD4+ or CD8+ T cells sorted from blood, obtained in a trial of the OX40 agonist ivuxolimab. Receptor source: an adult with an advanced solid tumor such as melanoma, head and neck, liver or kidney cancer.

This chain uses TRBV7-2 with TRBJ2-5; TRBD2 aligns across 14 bases. The ends lost 2 bases at V and 5 bases at J; junction bases unmatched: 13. The CDR3 loop spans 19 amino acids. Germline V gives CDR1 SGHTA, CDR2 FQGNSA. CDR3 amino acids: CASSLSGTSGRSVWETQYF. The CDR3, as DNA: TGTGCCAGCAGCTTATCCGGGACTAGCGGGAGAAGTGTTTGGGAGACCCAGTACTTC.

The chain links TRBV5-6 to TRBJ2-1; 7 bases map to TRBD1. The germline gives CDR1 SGHDT, CDR2 YYEEEE. The CDR3 consists of 16 residues. The J segment lost 7 bases and the V segment lost 4 bases, leaving 14 bases of the junction unmatched. CDR3 region: CASSPKTTGWWNEQFF. The CDR3 region has the DNA TGTGCCAGCAGCCCGAAAACGACAGGGTGGTGGAATGAGCAGTTCTTC.

The chain has TRBV28 and TRBJ2-7; 10 nucleotides align to TRBD1. The CDR3 spans 16 residues. Losses at the gene ends were 3 bases for V and 2 bases for J; bases not matched to a gene: 7. In germline, CDR1 is MDHEN, CDR2 SYDVKM. The CDR3 region is CASSFHTDRGTYEQYF. The CDR3 bases are TGTGCCAGCAGTTTTCACACGGACAGGGGGACCTACGAGCAGTACTTC.

The J gene is TRBJ2-7, the V gene TRBV27; D perhaps matches TRBD2 (6 bases). CDR1 is MNHEY and CDR2 is SMNVEV in the germline V gene (reference sequence). Trimming stripped 8 bases from V and 6 bases from J, with 11 bases between. The CDR3 is 11 residues long. CDR3 coding DNA: TGTGCCAGCCGGAGCGGGTTCGAGCAGTACTTC. Translated: CASRSGFEQYF.

The V call is TRBV14, the J call TRBJ2-2; D is undetermined. The CDR3 covers 15 residues. The V gene lost 0 bases and the J gene lost 2 bases, with 7 bases spanning the gap. CDR1 SGHDN and CDR2 FVKESK come from the germline V gene. The CDR3 sequence is CASSQDPPNTGELFF. CDR3 sequence (DNA): TGTGCCAGCAGCCAAGATCCCCCTAACACCGGGGAGCTGTTTTTT.

The CDR3 sequence is CASSQAQRKFF. The CDR3 DNA sequence: TGCGCCAGCAGCCAAGCCCAGCGGAAGTTCTTC. The chain is built from TRBV4-3 and TRBJ2-1; possible D gene TRBD2, 5 bases. This CDR3 is built from 11 residues. From germline, CDR1 is LGHNA and CDR2 YSLEER. The V end lost 1 base, the J end lost 14 bases, and 9 bases lay between the germline ends.

V usage is TRBV27 and J usage is TRBJ1-2; 7 bases map to TRBD1. V was pared by 6 bases and J by 0 bases, with 4 bases of the junction left unmatched. Germline CDR1 is MNHEY and CDR2 is SMNVEV (reference sequence). The length of the CDR3 is 14 residues. For the CDR3, the DNA is TGTGCCAGCAGGCCGGGACAGACTAACTATGGCTACACCTTC. Translation gives CASRPGQTNYGYTF.

V is TRBV7-9 and J is TRBJ1-1, with unresolved D. Trimming removed 1 base from V and 5 bases from J, with 11 bases in between. The CDR3 has 14 amino acids. From germline, CDR1 is SEHNR and CDR2 FQNEAQ (reference sequence). CDR3 protein: CASSLDSRLTEAFF. In DNA form, the CDR3 reads TGTGCCAGCAGCTTAGATTCTCGGTTAACTGAAGCTTTCTTT.

The chain employs TRBV5-6 and TRBJ1-1; D gene ambiguous. The CDR3 sequence is 13 residues long. Germline V gene data show CDR1 as SGHDT and CDR2 as YYEEEE. V lost 2 bases and J lost 10, with 15 bases in between. The CDR3 coding sequence is TGTGCCAGCAGCTTCGCCAGGAAGCTGGGAGCTTTCTTT. This translates into CASSFARKLGAFF.

The genes are TRBV4-1 and TRBJ2-5, with 9 nucleotides matching TRBD2. Germline V gene data show CDR1 as MGHRA and CDR2 as YSYEKL. The CDR3 sequence is 15 residues long. Trimming cost V 3 bases and J 6 bases; bases outside gene matches: 8. The CDR3 here is CASSQDSGSWKTQYF. CDR3 bases: TGCGCCAGCAGCCAGGATAGCGGGAGTTGGAAGACCCAGTACTTC.

V is TRBV5-1 and J is TRBJ2-7; D is possibly TRBD1 (5 bases). CDR3 size: 15 residues. V lost 6 bases and J 2 bases, leaving 18 bases between the germline ends. Germline V gives CDR1 SGHRS, CDR2 YFSETQ. In DNA form, the CDR3 reads TGCGCCAGCACGGCGATGTCCGGACACACCTACGAGCAGTACTTC. This sequence encodes CASTAMSGHTYEQYF.

Concerning this clone itself: This may be a read error: a much more frequent sequence differs by one nucleotide. The V gene is TRBV5-6, the J gene TRBJ2-7, with 12 positions matching TRBD1. With 4 bases clipped from V and 5 bases from J, the junction kept 4 bases outside the gene matches. There are 14 residues in the CDR3. Germline-derived CDR1 and CDR2 are SGHDT and YYEEEE. The CDR3 sequence: CASSLRDRGHEQYF. As DNA, the CDR3 is TGTGCCAGCAGCCTCCGGGACAGGGGGCACGAGCAGTACTTC.

The CDR3 coding sequence is TGCAGCGTTGCTGGGACAGGCGGGAACTATGGCTACACCTTC. As protein: CSVAGTGGNYGYTF. The V gene is TRBV29-1, the J gene TRBJ1-2, with 8 bases matching TRBD1. The germline CDR1 and CDR2 sequences are SQVTM and ANQGSEA. The CDR3 is 14 residues long. After removal of 4 bases from V and 2 bases from J, the junction contained 6 bases not matched to a gene.

The chain links TRBV27 to TRBJ2-7, with a tentative D call TRBD1 (5 bases). The V gene lost 5 bases and the J gene lost 3 bases, with 11 bases spanning the gap. Germline V gene lookup returns CDR1 MNHEY and CDR2 SMNVEV (reference sequence). The CDR3 contains 13 residues. CDR3 bases: TGTGCCAGCAGTCCCCGACAGTACTACGAGCAGTACTTC. Its protein product is CASSPRQYYEQYF.